These 12 T cell receptor beta chains originate from one sample sequenced in a study of CD8+ T cells in alopecia areata. Reverse transcribed after extraction, RNA yielded cDNA as the sequencing template. Profiled with immunoSEQ multiplex PCR; TCRdb holds only in-frame clones, not every one. Here the sample spans about 64,000 clones, roughly 50% being singletons. Described treatment: oral pan-JAK inhibitor, 5-10 mg twice daily. This specimen consisted of CD8+ T cells sorted from blood, obtained around week 36, from a patient treated with tofacitinib. The receptors here all came from a human donor with alopecia areata.

The table lists this clone with a few counts. The chain is built from TRBV21-1 and TRBJ2-7. TRBV21-1 is recorded as a pseudogene. CDR3 length: 15 amino acids. The CDR3 DNA follows: TGTGCCAGCAGCAACCCGGGCCAGGGACCCTACGAGCAGTACTTC. Translated, it gives CASSNPGQGPYEQYF.

The rearrangement links TRBV4-3 to TRBJ2-7; D not resolved. Germline-derived CDR1 and CDR2 are LGHNA and YSLEER. The V and J ends lost 4 bases and 2 bases respectively, with 12 bases between them. The CDR3 is 14 residues long. CDR3 protein: CASSLATTAYEQYF. The CDR3 nucleotides are TGCGCCAGCAGCCTCGCTACCACGGCCTACGAGCAGTACTTC.

CDR3 sequence (DNA): TGTGCCAGCAGCCAAAGCACTAGCGGGAGATGGTCAGATACGCAGTATTTT. This gives the protein CASSQSTSGRWSDTQYF. This chain uses TRBV11-2 with TRBJ2-3; 11 bases align to TRBD2. V was pared by 5 bases and J by 4 bases, with 11 bases of the junction left unmatched. The CDR3 runs to 17 residues. Germline V gene data show CDR1 as SGHAT and CDR2 as FQNNGV.

Written as DNA, the CDR3 is TGCGCCAGCAGCCACGTGACTTCCCAAGAGACCCAGTACTTC. Residues: CASSHVTSQETQYF. The genes are TRBV4-1 and TRBJ2-5; D unresolved. Trimming cost V 3 bases and J 1 base, with 9 bases left between them. The CDR3 is made up of 14 amino acids. The germline V gene has CDR1 MGHRA and CDR2 YSYEKL.

V gene TRBV19 combines with J gene TRBJ2-1; tentatively, D is TRBD2 (6 bases). The length of the CDR3 is 15 residues. Germline V gene lookup returns CDR1 LNHDA and CDR2 SQIVND (reference sequence). Trimming removed 3 bases from V and 7 bases from J, with 16 bases in between. The CDR3 nucleotides are TGTGCCAGTAGTATGTGGGGGTCGGAGGGGAATGAGCAGTTCTTC. This gives the protein CASSMWGSEGNEQFF. Full variable domain (outside the CDR3, taken from reference TRBV19 and TRBJ2-1): DGGITQSPKYLFRKEGQNVTLSCEQNLNHDAMYWYRQDPGQGLRLIYYSQIVNDFQKGDIAEGYSVSREKKESFPLTVTSAQKNPTAFYLCASSMWGSEGNEQFFGPGTRLTVL.

The sample holds a few counts of this clone. CDR3 sequence (DNA): TGTGCCAGCAGTCTTACGGGGACACAAGAGACCCAGTACTTC. Its translation: CASSLTGTQETQYF. The chain couples TRBV28 to TRBJ2-5; D is perhaps TRBD1 (6 bases). The CDR3 runs 14 residues. Per germline, CDR1 MDHEN and CDR2 SYDVKM. Trimming pared 5 bases from V and 2 bases from J, leaving 12 bases between. Together with reference TRBV28 and TRBJ2-5, the CDR3 gives the full variable domain: DVKVTQSSRYLVKRTGEKVFLECVQDMDHENMFWYRQDPGLGLRLIYFSYDVKMKEKGDIPEGYSVSREKKERFSLILESASTNQTSMYLCASSLTGTQETQYFGPGTRLLVL.

The rearrangement links TRBV25-1 to TRBJ2-7, with a weak D call TRBD1 (6 bases). The CDR3 spans 15 residues. The germline gives CDR1 MGHDK, CDR2 SYGVNS. Trimming took 2 bases from V and 2 from J, leaving 13 bases between them. CDR3 in amino acids: CASSETDSQPYEQYF. DNA of the CDR3: TGTGCCAGCAGTGAAACGGACAGCCAACCCTACGAGCAGTACTTC.

The rearrangement links TRBV27 to TRBJ2-7; no firm D call. Trimming shortened V by 3 bases and J by 2 bases, and 8 bases separated the two germline ends. Germline V gene data show CDR1 as MNHEY and CDR2 as SMNVEV (reference sequence). This CDR3 spans 13 amino acids. CDR3 in DNA: TGTGCCAGCAGTTTTCACCGAACCTACGAGCAGTACTTC. This encodes CASSFHRTYEQYF.

The table lists this clone with a count of one. V and J are TRBV28 and TRBJ1-1; D gene ambiguous. The CDR3 spans 13 residues. V shed 10 bases and J shed 1 base, with 13 bases lying between them. Germline V gene data show CDR1 as MDHEN and CDR2 as SYDVKM. The CDR3 loop reads CATYLTENTEAFF. CDR3 in DNA: TGTGCCACCTACCTGACGGAGAACACTGAAGCTTTCTTT.

This clone showed up just a few times. The chain has TRBV5-1 and TRBJ2-7; the D gene could be TRBD1 or TRBD2 (5 bases each). The CDR3 extends over 14 amino acids. V was pared by 5 bases and J by 1 base, with 13 bases between. The germline CDR1 and CDR2 sequences are SGHRS and YFSETQ. CDR3 bases: TGCGCCAGCAGTGATGGGACGGAGTCCTACGAGCAGTACTTC. Amino acid sequence: CASSDGTESYEQYF.

The J gene is TRBJ1-1, the V gene TRBV19; D not certain. Germline V gives CDR1 LNHDA, CDR2 SQIVND (reference sequence). There are 13 residues in the CDR3. The ends were cut back, 8 bases at V and 6 bases at J, with 16 bases in the middle. The DNA for the CDR3 is TGTGCCAGTGGGTTAGGACCTGCCGCTGAAGCTTTCTTT. Residues: CASGLGPAAEAFF.

The chain joins TRBV7-2 to TRBJ1-2; 8 bases line up with TRBD1. V trimming: 8 bases; J trimming: 4 bases; junction bases outside the gene matches: 3. The length of the CDR3 is 12 residues. Germline CDR1 is SGHTA and CDR2 is FQGNSA. The CDR3 DNA sequence: TGTGCCAGCGGTGGGACAGGCTATGGCTACACCTTC. It encodes CASGGTGYGYTF.